This T cell receptor (beta chain) was identified in a study of blood T cell repertoires in COVID-19. Overall study context: The United States, Italy and Spain provided the acute and convalescent COVID-19 samples. T cells, B-cell-depleted T cells, or PBMCs provided the cDNA or gDNA that served as material.

Original processing methods: For nucleated cells, counts were estimated from reference gene primer amplification. Sequencing used immunoSEQ multiplex PCR; TCRdb keeps in-frame clones, though not all of them. V, J and clone size are taken as reported in that table, and D and trimming were inferred from the DNA itself. The data show roughly 160,000 clones, with over 70% seen just once and about 6% held by the top ten. Germline CDR1 is SGDLS and CDR2 is YYNGEE. The V end was cut by 0 bases, the J end by 3 bases, with 6 bases between. The CDR3 is made up of 13 amino acids. The participants were between roughly 18 and 100 years old and came from about two dozen US areas.

Source material: PBMCs or T cells enriched from blood (not recorded which). The rearrangement joins TRBV9 to TRBJ1-1; D might be TRBD1 (6 bases). The clonotype originates from a woman aged 40 to 49 with acute COVID-19. The chain's CDR3 is CASSVDRDTEAFF. CDR3 DNA sequence: TGTGCCAGCAGCGTAGACAGGGACACTGAAGCTTTCTTT.